One and the same sample provided the 9 T cell receptor beta chains below, sequenced in a study of cytomegalovirus exposure and HLA in healthy donors (TCRdb year 2017). Library generation was performed with the immunoSEQ multiplex PCR assay. For the multiplex PCR, a mixture combining 60 forward primers for TCR Vbeta segments and 13 reverse primers for TCR Jbeta segments was used. TCRdb holds this immuneACCESS table with in-frame rearrangements only. Some clones are missing; in checked studies, unresolved V genes explain under half, and the rest has no known cause. Counted in this sample were roughly 200,000 clones; approximately 80% of them appeared once. Of the sample, roughly 3% falls within the top ten clones. The sample taken for sequencing was PBMCs. The receptors shown here come from a female donor in good health and CMV-seronegative.

CDR3 sequence: CASSDIDPDSSYEQYF. The CDR3 DNA reads as TGTGCCAGCAGTGATATCGACCCGGACAGCTCCTACGAGCAGTACTTC. The J gene is TRBJ2-7, the V gene TRBV25-1; D is possibly TRBD1 (6 bases). This CDR3 comprises 16 residues. The ends were cut back, 3 bases at V and 0 bases at J, with 15 bases in the middle. CDR1 is MGHDK, CDR2 SYGVNS, per germline.

V and J are TRBV7-9 and TRBJ2-5; TRBD1 agrees at 9 bases. The CDR3 contains 16 residues. V shed 5 bases, J shed 4 bases, and the junction held 11 bases outside the gene matches. Per the germline V gene, CDR1 is SEHNR and CDR2 is FQNEAQ (reference sequence). DNA for the CDR3: TGTGCCAGCAGCGATCGGGGGACAGGGTTGGGAGAGACCCAGTACTTC. Amino acid sequence: CASSDRGTGLGETQYF.

There are a few counts of this clone. The CDR3 nucleotides are TGTGCCAGCAGCCTAAAGACAGGGGACAATCAGCCCCAGCATTTT. It translates to CASSLKTGDNQPQHF. V gene TRBV2 combines with J gene TRBJ1-5, with 8 bases aligning to TRBD1. Germline CDR1 SNHLY, CDR2 FYNNEI. J was trimmed by 3 bases and V by 6 bases; bases with no gene match: 7. The CDR3 consists of 15 residues.

The CDR3: CAWDKGGYEQYF. The CDR3 DNA sequence: TGTGCCTGGGACAAAGGGGGATACGAGCAGTACTTC. The V and J genes are TRBV30 and TRBJ2-7, with D possibly matching TRBD1 (6 bases). The CDR3 length is 12 residues. Germline CDR1 reads GTSNPN; CDR2 reads SVGIG (reference sequence). V was shortened by 5 bases and J by 4 bases, with 12 bases between the two germline ends.

The chain is built from TRBV11-2 and TRBJ2-1, with D possibly being TRBD1 (6 bases). The V and J ends lost 4 bases and 4 bases respectively, with 17 bases between them. Germline values: CDR1 SGHAT, CDR2 FQNNGV. The CDR3 is 16 residues long. CDR3 region: CASSSLGPGVYNEQFF. The CDR3 DNA reads TGTGCCAGCAGCTCCCTAGGGCCAGGGGTTTACAATGAGCAGTTCTTC.

This chain joins TRBV19 and TRBJ2-3; TRBD2 agrees at 7 bases. Trimming took 2 bases from V and 2 from J; bases not matched to a gene: 13. The germline gives CDR1 LNHDA, CDR2 SQIVND (reference sequence). The CDR3 length is 18 residues. The CDR3 loop reads CASSISVRGSTYTDTQYF. In DNA form, the CDR3 reads TGTGCCAGTAGTATATCGGTGCGGGGGAGTACTTACACAGATACGCAGTATTTT.

This clone was recorded only once. The rearrangement joins TRBV10-2 to TRBJ2-2, with a tentative D call TRBD1 (6 bases). The CDR3 has 15 amino acids. The germline V gene encodes CDR1 WSHSY and CDR2 SAAADI. Trimming pared 6 bases from V and 3 bases from J, leaving 14 bases between. The CDR3 sequence is CASSATGLDTGELFF. In nucleotides, the CDR3 is TGCGCCAGCAGCGCCACAGGGTTGGACACCGGGGAGCTGTTTTTT.

This clone was seen a few times. The rearrangement uses TRBV5-6 and TRBJ2-7, with 7 bases fitting TRBD2. After removal of 6 bases from V and 0 bases from J, the junction contained 3 bases not matched to a gene. CDR3 size: 13 residues. Germline-derived CDR1 and CDR2 are SGHDT and YYEEEE. The CDR3 coding sequence is TGTGCCAGCATCGGGGGGAACTCCTACGAGCAGTACTTC. This encodes CASIGGNSYEQYF. Based on the CDR3 plus reference TRBV5-6 and TRBJ2-7, the full variable domain is DAGVTQSPTHLIKTRGQQVTLRCSPKSGHDTVSWYQQALGQGPQFIFQYYEEEERQRGNFPDRFSGHQFPNYSSELNVNALLLGDSALYLCASIGGNSYEQYFGPGTRLTVT.

The V call is TRBV27, the J call TRBJ2-7, with 7 bases identical to TRBD2. Germline CDR1 and CDR2: MNHEY and SMNVEV (reference sequence). J lost 2 bases, V lost 4 bases, and 5 bases had no gene match. CDR3 length equals 14 residues. The CDR3 loop reads CASSWVAGAYEQYF. DNA for the CDR3: TGTGCCAGCAGTTGGGTTGCGGGGGCCTACGAGCAGTACTTC.